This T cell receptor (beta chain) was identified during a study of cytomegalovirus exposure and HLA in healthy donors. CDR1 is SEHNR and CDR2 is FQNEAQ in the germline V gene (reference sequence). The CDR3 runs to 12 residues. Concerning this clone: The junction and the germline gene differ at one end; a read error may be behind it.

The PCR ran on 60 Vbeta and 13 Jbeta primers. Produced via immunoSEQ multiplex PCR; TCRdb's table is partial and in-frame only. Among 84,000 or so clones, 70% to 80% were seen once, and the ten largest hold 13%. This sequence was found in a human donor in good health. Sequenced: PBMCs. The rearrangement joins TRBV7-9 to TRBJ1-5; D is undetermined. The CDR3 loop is CSSRSGDQPQHF. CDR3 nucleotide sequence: TGTTCCAGCAGGAGCGGGGATCAGCCCCAGCATTTT.